These 18 T cell receptor beta chains were sequenced from one sample in a study of blood T cell repertoires in COVID-19. Profiling relied on immunoSEQ multiplex PCR, and the TCRdb table lists in-frame clones only, not all of them. The sample contains about 100,000 clones, 85% of which appear only once. The specimen was peripheral blood. The receptors were sampled from a man aged 45-65 years with active or convalescent COVID-19.

Written as DNA, the CDR3 is TGCGCCAGCAGCTCGACTATCGACGGGGGACCCTACAATGAGCAGTTCTTC. Translated: CASSSTIDGGPYNEQFF. The genes are TRBV5-1 and TRBJ2-1; TRBD2 might be the D (6 bases). The CDR3 length is 17 residues. Trimming removed 3 bases from V and 2 bases from J, with 18 bases in between. The germline V gene encodes CDR1 SGHRS and CDR2 YFSETQ.

This clone was observed once. In DNA form, the CDR3 reads TGTGCCAGTAGTATAGGGGCAGGGGGTGGAAAACTGTTTTTT. It encodes CASSIGAGGGKLFF. V usage is TRBV19 and J usage is TRBJ1-4, with 7 bases fitting TRBD1. CDR3 length: 14 amino acids. V gave up 1 base and J gave up 10 bases; unmatched junction bases: 6. Germline V gene data show CDR1 as LNHDA and CDR2 as SQIVND (reference sequence).

This clone was picked up one time. The sample has other DNA sequences that encode this CDR3 too. V is TRBV4-1 and J is TRBJ1-5; D might be TRBD1 (5 bases). With 0 bases removed from V and 5 bases from J, the gap between germline ends came to 11 bases. The CDR3 spans 15 residues. Germline-derived CDR1 and CDR2 are MGHRA and YSYEKL. The CDR3 nucleotides are TGCGCCAGCAGCCAAGAGGTAACAGGCGATCAGCCCCAGCATTTT. Translation: CASSQEVTGDQPQHF.

This clone was seen a single time. This chain joins TRBV5-4 and TRBJ2-5; 9 bases align to TRBD1. J was trimmed by 4 bases and V by 4 bases; bases with no gene match: 5. Germline V gene sequence: CDR1 SGHNT, CDR2 YYREEE (reference sequence). The CDR3 loop spans 14 amino acids. In nucleotides, the CDR3 is TGTGCCAGCAGCGCCCCGGGACAGGGAGAGACCCAGTACTTC. Translated, it gives CASSAPGQGETQYF.

This chain connects TRBV27 to TRBJ1-2, with unresolved D. This CDR3 comprises 13 residues. The V gene's germline CDR1 is MNHEY and CDR2 SMNVEV (reference sequence). Trimming shortened V by 6 bases and J by 4 bases, and 12 bases separated the two germline ends. The CDR3 DNA is TGTGCCAGCAGGGGCAACAATTTCTATGGCTACACCTTC. Amino acids: CASRGNNFYGYTF.

The chain links TRBV30 to TRBJ2-5; TRBD1 matches 9 bases. From germline, CDR1 is GTSNPN and CDR2 SVGIG (reference sequence). This CDR3 spans 14 amino acids. V trimming: 2 bases; J trimming: 5 bases; junction bases outside the gene matches: 6. In DNA, the CDR3 is TGTGCCTGGAGTTCGGGACAGGGCATCGAGACCCAGTACTTC. It yields the protein CAWSSGQGIETQYF. The full variable domain, its missing parts supplied by reference TRBV30 and TRBJ2-5, is SQTIHQWPATLVQPVGSPLSLECTVEGTSNPNLYWYRQAAGRGLQLLFYSVGIGQISSEVPQNLSASRPQDRQFILSSKKLLLSDSGFYLCAWSSGQGIETQYFGPGTRLLVL.

The chain links TRBV11-1 to TRBJ1-1; 7 bases are a match to TRBD1. CDR1 SGHAT and CDR2 FQDESV come from the germline V gene (reference sequence). The junction had 0 bases not matched to a gene; V was cut back by 4 bases and J by 1 base. The CDR3 spans 13 residues. Here the CDR3 reads CASSSGGNTEAFF. The CDR3 DNA reads as TGTGCCAGCAGCTCAGGGGGGAACACTGAAGCTTTCTTT.

V is TRBV5-4 and J is TRBJ2-7; a possible D gene is TRBD1 (6 bases). CDR3 size: 12 residues. The germline V and J ends were trimmed by 4 bases and 3 bases, with 8 bases remaining between them. Germline loops: CDR1 SGHNT, CDR2 YYREEE (reference sequence). The CDR3 nucleotides read TGTGCCAGCAGCCAGGACAGCTACGAGCAGTACTTC. It codes for CASSQDSYEQYF.

The chain is built from TRBV15 and TRBJ2-1; 7 bases agree with TRBD2. With V trimmed by 0 bases and J by 7 bases, 0 bases remained unmatched. The germline CDR1 and CDR2 sequences are LNHNV and YYDKDF (reference sequence). The CDR3 totals 13 residues. CDR3 protein: CATSRERGNEQFF. The CDR3 DNA sequence: TGTGCCACCAGCAGAGAGCGGGGGAATGAGCAGTTCTTC.

The chain joins TRBV7-9 to TRBJ1-2; D may be TRBD1 (6 bases). The V end was cut by 8 bases, the J end by 8 bases, with 18 bases between. The CDR3 consists of 13 residues. Germline CDR1 SEHNR, CDR2 FQNEAQ (reference sequence). The chain's CDR3 is CASPDRIDEGYTF. CDR3 DNA sequence: TGTGCCAGCCCCGACAGGATTGATGAGGGCTACACCTTC.

This chain uses TRBV7-2 with TRBJ1-1; no reliable D call. Germline V gene sequence: CDR1 SGHTA, CDR2 FQGNSA. V was trimmed by 3 bases and J by 2 bases, leaving 7 bases between them. The CDR3 spans 13 residues. DNA for the CDR3: TGTGCCAGCAGCTTCCTCCGTAACACTGAAGCTTTCTTT. It translates to CASSFLRNTEAFF.

The chain links TRBV12-3 or TRBV12-4 to TRBJ1-2, with D perhaps matching TRBD1 (6 bases). The CDR3 runs to 12 residues. Between the trimmed V and J ends, which lost 6 bases and 8 bases, there was a span of 13 bases. DNA of the CDR3: TGTGCCAGCAGACAGGGCAGGGTCGGCTACACCTTC. Protein sequence: CASRQGRVGYTF.

This chain uses TRBV2 with TRBJ1-5; no clear D. The CDR3 length is 15 residues. From germline, CDR1 is SNHLY and CDR2 FYNNEI. Between the trimmed V and J ends, which lost 4 bases and 4 bases, there was a span of 14 bases. CDR3 sequence (DNA): TGTGCCAGCAGTGTCGGCCTCCGGGGAAATCAGCCCCAGCATTTT. Its translation: CASSVGLRGNQPQHF.

Only a few counts were recorded for this clone. This sequence joins TRBV2 and TRBJ1-2, with 9 nucleotides matching TRBD1. Germline CDR1 SNHLY, CDR2 FYNNEI. The CDR3 consists of 15 residues. Trimming took 2 bases from V and 4 from J; bases not matched to a gene: 5. The DNA for the CDR3 is TGTGCCAGCAGTGAACTGACAGGGGGGACCTATGGCTACACCTTC. This translates into CASSELTGGTYGYTF.

This clone was detected only once. The rearrangement joins TRBV15 to TRBJ2-5, with D hard to call. Germline CDR1 LNHNV, CDR2 YYDKDF (reference sequence). The CDR3 contains 14 residues. The germline V and J ends were trimmed by 2 bases and 4 bases, with 11 bases remaining between them. DNA for the CDR3: TGTGCCACCAGCAGACTAGTTGGCGGAGAGACCCAGTACTTC. Protein: CATSRLVGGETQYF.

The chain links TRBV2 to TRBJ1-2; possible D gene TRBD1, 6 bases. V shed 6 bases and J shed 3 bases, with 8 bases lying between them. Germline V gene data show CDR1 as SNHLY and CDR2 as FYNNEI. The CDR3 is made up of 12 amino acids. The CDR3 sequence: CASRNRDYGYTF. CDR3 nucleotide sequence: TGTGCCAGCAGGAACAGGGACTATGGCTACACCTTC.

The chain uses TRBV10-3 and TRBJ2-5, with 7 bases fitting TRBD2. In germline, CDR1 is ENHRY, CDR2 SYGVKD. The V gene end was trimmed by 5 bases and the J gene end by 2 bases; junction bases not matched to a gene: 5. The CDR3 has 14 amino acids. In DNA form, the CDR3 reads TGTGCCATCAGTCCAGACGGGAGGCAAGAGACCCAGTACTTC. Amino acids: CAISPDGRQETQYF.

This chain links TRBV2 with TRBJ1-6; D uncertain. V was cut by 6 bases and J by 3 bases, with 6 bases left in between. CDR3 size: 13 residues. Germline V gene sequence: CDR1 SNHLY, CDR2 FYNNEI. CDR3 sequence reads: CASRANYNSPLHF. The CDR3 region has the DNA TGTGCCAGCAGGGCAAACTATAATTCACCCCTCCACTTT.